Below are 29 T cell receptor beta chains sequenced from a single sample in a study of immune heterogeneity within non-small cell lung tumors. It was a multiplex PCR that amplified TCR beta CDR3, with 32 V and 13 J primers. MiXCR, applied by TCRdb to the multiplex PCR reads, yields one record per CDR3 protein. The sample shows under 14,000 distinct CDR3 sequences, approximately 20% of them seen only once. As template, the study used bulk tumor genomic DNA at 600 ng per sample. Far-apart biopsies, several per primary tumor, were taken during surgery. These patients got curative surgery after being newly diagnosed with untreated non-small cell lung cancer. The source material was lung tumor tissue. Source of these receptors: a man aged 55 to 70 with non-small cell lung cancer.

The table lists this clonotype with many counts. The chain carries TRBV5-1 and TRBJ1-4, with a possible D match to TRBD1 (5 bases). CDR3 size: 15 residues. Per the germline V gene, CDR1 is SGHRS and CDR2 is YFSETQ. Trimming took off 5 bases at V and 0 bases at J, with 11 bases between the two ends. CDR3: CASSSGTSTNEKLFF. CDR3 DNA: TGCGCCAGCAGTTCCGGGACGTCAACTAATGAAAAACTGTTTTTT.

This clonotype was detected only a few times. This chain joins TRBV30 and TRBJ2-3; maybe TRBD2 (6 bases). The CDR3 is 11 residues long. CDR1 is GTSNPN and CDR2 is SVGIG in the germline V gene (reference sequence). V gave up 8 bases and J gave up 11 bases, with 17 bases separating them. In nucleotides, the CDR3 is TGTGCCGCCGCTGACGGGAGCGGGCAGTATTTT. Its translation: CAAADGSGQYF.

The chain carries TRBV27 and TRBJ2-1; D might be TRBD2 (6 bases). Trimming left V 8 bases short and J 12 bases short, with 17 bases between. CDR1 and CDR2 (germline): MNHEY, SMNVEV (reference sequence). CDR3 length: 12 residues. The CDR3 sequence is CASSYLGGRQFF. The CDR3 bases are TGTGCCAGCTCATACCTCGGGGGAAGGCAGTTCTTC.

Comment on this clonotype: A much larger clonotype is one base distant, so this may be a read error. This chain links TRBV5-1 with TRBJ1-2; 8 nucleotides match TRBD1. Germline loops: CDR1 SGHRS, CDR2 YFSETQ. CDR3 size: 12 residues. The DNA for the CDR3 is TGCGCCAGCGGGTCCGGACAGGGAACCCTCTCCTTC. Translation: CASGSGQGTLSF.

This clonotype appeared a few times. The V call is TRBV30, the J call TRBJ2-3; 9 nucleotides match TRBD2. The V gene's germline CDR1 is GTSNPN and CDR2 SVGIG (reference sequence). V dropped 1 base and J dropped 1; count of bases not matched to a gene: 0. CDR3 length equals 14 residues. CDR3 sequence (DNA): TGTGCCTGGAGTGGACTAGCGGGCACAGATACGCAGTATTTT. It translates to CAWSGLAGTDTQYF.

This sequence joins TRBV20-1 and TRBJ2-3; 11 nucleotides align to TRBD2. This CDR3 spans 15 amino acids. CDR1 is DFQATT, CDR2 SNEGSKA, per germline (reference sequence). V trimming: 6 bases; J trimming: 2 bases; junction bases outside the gene matches: 7. The CDR3 DNA follows: TGCAGTGCCAGGAGACTAGCGGGGTTCACAGATACGCAGTATTTT. This sequence encodes CSARRLAGFTDTQYF.

The chain uses TRBV29-1 and TRBJ2-7; D gene ambiguous. The germline V and J ends were trimmed by 6 bases and 5 bases, with 23 bases remaining between them. CDR1 SQVTM and CDR2 ANQGSEA come from the germline V gene. This CDR3 comprises 15 residues. CDR3: CSVVGIRAVLDEQYF. The DNA for the CDR3 is TGCAGCGTCGTCGGCATCCGGGCGGTGTTAGACGAGCAGTACTTC.

This clonotype counts as medium-sized. The V call is TRBV12-3 or TRBV12-4, the J call TRBJ2-5; 10 nucleotides line up with TRBD2. V shed 7 bases, J shed 3 bases, and the junction held 8 bases outside the gene matches. The CDR3 spans 15 residues. CDR3 sequence reads: CASTHSGRNEETQYF. DNA for the CDR3: TGTGCCAGCACACATAGCGGGAGGAACGAAGAGACCCAGTACTTC.

The J gene is TRBJ2-1, the V gene TRBV7-3; 9 bases fit TRBD1. The ends lost 6 bases at V and 7 bases at J; junction bases unmatched: 13. This CDR3 is built from 16 residues. In germline, CDR1 is SGHTA, CDR2 FQGTGA. CDR3 protein: CASRLSPGQGQNEQFF. CDR3 nucleotide sequence: TGTGCCAGCAGATTATCACCGGGACAGGGTCAAAATGAGCAGTTCTTC.

In its sample, this clonotype is large (0.1 to 1%). V gene TRBV15 combines with J gene TRBJ1-6; D remains unclear. The V end lost 0 bases, the J end lost 0 bases, and 9 bases lay between the germline ends. This CDR3 comprises 17 residues. CDR1 is LNHNV, CDR2 YYDKDF, per germline (reference sequence). For the CDR3, the DNA is TGTGCCACCAGCAGAGAACCTTCGAGCTCCTATAATTCACCCCTCCACTTT. Its protein product is CATSREPSSSYNSPLHF.

This clonotype rates as medium-sized. The chain links TRBV20-1 to TRBJ1-1; a weak D match, TRBD1 (5 bases). The germline CDR1 and CDR2 sequences are DFQATT and SNEGSKA (reference sequence). This CDR3 is 17 amino acids long. Trimming stripped 0 bases from V and 0 bases from J, with 17 bases between. The CDR3 region is CSARDPREGRMNTEAFF. CDR3 in DNA: TGCAGTGCTAGAGATCCGCGGGAGGGGAGGATGAACACTGAAGCTTTCTTT.

The chain joins TRBV7-2 to TRBJ2-1; possibly TRBD2 for D (5 bases). CDR3 length: 15 residues. Looked up from germline, CDR1 is SGHTA and CDR2 is FQGNSA. V was trimmed by 1 base and J by 4 bases, leaving 11 bases between them. The CDR3 region has the DNA TGTGCCAGCAGCTTAGATGGCGGGTATTACAATGAGCAGTTCTTC. This codes for CASSLDGGYYNEQFF. Together with reference TRBV7-2 and TRBJ2-1, the CDR3 gives the full variable domain: GAGVSQSPSNKVTEKGKDVELRCDPISGHTALYWYRQSLGQGLEFLIYFQGNSAPDKSGLPSDRFSAERTGGSVSTLTIQRTQQEDSAVYLCASSLDGGYYNEQFFGPGTRLTVL.

This clonotype came up many times. The chain links TRBV15 to TRBJ1-2; no reliable D call. Germline CDR1 reads LNHNV; CDR2 reads YYDKDF (reference sequence). The V and J ends lost 4 bases and 3 bases respectively, with 15 bases between them. This CDR3 region has 15 residues. CDR3 sequence: CATSISPEFYYGYTF. The DNA for the CDR3 is TGTGCCACCAGCATTTCACCAGAATTCTACTATGGCTACACCTTC.

In its sample, this clonotype was seen a few times. This chain uses TRBV20-1 with TRBJ2-1; D possibly matches TRBD1 or TRBD2 (6 bases each). The CDR3 length is 14 residues. The germline gives CDR1 DFQATT, CDR2 SNEGSKA (reference sequence). The germline V and J ends were trimmed by 5 bases and 0 bases, with 11 bases remaining between them. CDR3 nucleotide sequence: TGCAGTGCTCTCGGGGGCAACTCCTACAATGAGCAGTTCTTC. Its protein is CSALGGNSYNEQFF.

Comments on this clonotype: Just one base apart from a much larger clone, this may be a read error. This chain links TRBV28 with TRBJ2-1; TRBD1 matches 11 bases. The CDR3 is 17 amino acids. The germline V gene has CDR1 MDHEN and CDR2 SYDVKM. CDR3 protein: CARSFIRPGQGDNEQFF. The CDR3 region has the DNA TGTGCCCGCAGTTTCATCAGGCCGGGACAGGGGGACAATGAGCAGTTCTTC.

The chain carries TRBV24-1 and TRBJ2-7; D remains ambiguous. The CDR3 runs 12 residues. Germline CDR1 is KGHDR and CDR2 is SFDVKD. V was trimmed by 5 bases and J by 1 base, leaving 5 bases between them. The CDR3 loop is CATSGGSYEQYF. CDR3 DNA: TGTGCCACCAGTGGTGGGTCCTACGAGCAGTACTTC.

The chain employs TRBV19 and TRBJ1-1; D unclear. This CDR3 contains 13 residues. Trimming cost V 5 bases and J 3 bases, with 10 bases left between them. Germline V gene sequence: CDR1 LNHDA, CDR2 SQIVND (reference sequence). CDR3 in DNA: TGTGCCAGTAGTCCCCCCCTACACACTGAAGCTTTCTTT. It yields the protein CASSPPLHTEAFF.

Only a few counts were recorded for this clonotype. The chain uses TRBV14 and TRBJ1-1; TRBD1 is a possible D gene (5 bases). The CDR3 runs to 16 residues. Germline V gives CDR1 SGHDN, CDR2 FVKESK. V lost 4 bases and J 0 bases, leaving 15 bases between the germline ends. The CDR3, as DNA: TGTGCCAGCAGCCCGTGGGGGAGGAAGATGAACACTGAAGCTTTCTTT. Translating gives CASSPWGRKMNTEAFF.

Only a few counts were recorded for this clonotype. The chain joins TRBV12-3 or TRBV12-4 to TRBJ2-1; D perhaps matches TRBD2 (6 bases). The CDR3 length is 14 residues. Trimming left V 4 bases short and J 4 bases short, with 11 bases between. The CDR3 DNA follows: TGTGCCAGCAGTTCTAGCGCGGGTTACAATGAGCAGTTCTTC. This translates into CASSSSAGYNEQFF.

V and J are TRBV20-1 and TRBJ1-1; tentatively, D is TRBD1 (5 bases). The germline V gene has CDR1 DFQATT and CDR2 SNEGSKA (reference sequence). The CDR3 has 15 residues. CDR3 nucleotide sequence: TGCAGCTCAACTCAAAAAGGGGACCGATACACTGAAGCTTTCTTT. As protein: CSSTQKGDRYTEAFF.

The sample holds one count of this clonotype. The rearrangement uses TRBV6-2 or TRBV6-3 and TRBJ1-1, with a weak D call TRBD1 (6 bases). This CDR3 has 15 residues. The V gene lost 3 bases and the J gene lost 0 bases, with 11 bases spanning the gap. Germline assignment: CDR1 MNHEY and CDR2 SVGEGT. The CDR3 reads CASSYTGRVNTEAFF. The CDR3 DNA sequence: TGTGCCAGCAGTTATACAGGGAGGGTGAACACTGAAGCTTTCTTT.

This clonotype is labeled as medium-sized. The rearrangement joins TRBV28 to TRBJ2-2; TRBD2 matches 10 bases. Germline V gene data show CDR1 as MDHEN and CDR2 as SYDVKM. With V trimmed by 0 bases and J by 3 bases, 7 bases remained unmatched. The length of the CDR3 is 18 residues. The CDR3 DNA reads as TGTGCCAGCAGTTTATGGGCTAGCGGGAGTCAGGACACCGGGGAGCTGTTTTTT. Translation: CASSLWASGSQDTGELFF.

Concerning this clonotype itself: A clone one base away is much larger, so this may be a read error. The V and J genes are TRBV27 and TRBJ1-5; D unclear. The CDR3 consists of 16 residues. Germline V CDR1 and CDR2: MNHEY, SMNVEV (reference sequence). Trimming removed 5 bases at V and 1 base at J, with 15 bases between. This chain's CDR3 is CASSPRGVGSNQPQHF. CDR3 bases: TGTGCCAGCAGTCCACGGGGAGTGGGCAGCAATCAGCCCCAGCATTTT.

This clonotype was counted many times. V is TRBV6-1 and J is TRBJ1-2; D is ambiguous. Germline-derived CDR1 and CDR2 are MNHNS and SASEGT. V lost 5 bases, J lost 2 bases, and 6 bases lay in between. This CDR3 spans 12 amino acids. The CDR3 sequence: CASSILNYGYTF. The CDR3 DNA is TGTGCCAGCAGTATTCTGAACTATGGCTACACCTTC.

For this clonotype: This clone may be a read error of a much larger clone one base away. The chain employs TRBV9 and TRBJ2-7; a possible D gene is TRBD1 (6 bases). Germline V gene lookup returns CDR1 SGDLS and CDR2 YYNGEE. This CDR3 is 14 amino acids long. V lost 6 bases, J lost 3 bases, and 16 bases lay in between. In DNA form, the CDR3 reads TGTGCCAGCATTCCGGACAGAACCGACTACGAGCAGTACTTC. Amino acids: CASIPDRTDYEQYF.

This clonotype is medium-sized in the sample. V and J are TRBV30 and TRBJ1-5; D is uncertain. V lost 0 bases and J 0 bases, leaving 9 bases between the germline ends. Germline lookup yields CDR1 GTSNPN and CDR2 SVGIG (reference sequence). CDR3 length: 15 amino acids. The CDR3 is CAWSVTGYSNQPQHF. CDR3 nucleotide sequence: TGTGCCTGGAGTGTAACGGGTTATAGCAATCAGCCCCAGCATTTT.

This clonotype is medium-sized in the sample. V usage is TRBV12-3 or TRBV12-4 and J usage is TRBJ2-2, with 12 bases fitting TRBD2. The CDR3 is 16 residues long. The trim removed 3 bases at V and 6 bases at J, leaving 5 bases unmatched. The DNA for the CDR3 is TGTGCCAGCAGTTTTTGGCTAGCGGGAGGGGCCGGGGAGCTGTTTTTT. It translates to CASSFWLAGGAGELFF.

By frequency in the sample, this clonotype is medium-sized. V usage is TRBV19 and J usage is TRBJ2-7; 8 bases map to TRBD1. V shed 3 bases, J shed 0 bases, and the junction held 4 bases outside the gene matches. CDR1 and CDR2 from the germline V gene are LNHDA and SQIVND (reference sequence). The CDR3 sequence is 15 residues long. The CDR3 DNA reads as TGTGCCAGTAGTATGGGGGGACAGGCCTCCTACGAGCAGTACTTC. It encodes CASSMGGQASYEQYF. Based on the CDR3 plus reference TRBV19 and TRBJ2-7, the full variable domain is DGGITQSPKYLFRKEGQNVTLSCEQNLNHDAMYWYRQDPGQGLRLIYYSQIVNDFQKGDIAEGYSVSREKKESFPLTVTSAQKNPTAFYLCASSMGGQASYEQYFGPGTRLTVT.

This clonotype is medium-sized. The genes are TRBV30 and TRBJ2-7; TRBD2 matches 7 bases. The CDR3 loop spans 13 amino acids. Trimming removed 7 bases from V and 1 base from J; junction bases left unmatched: 7. Germline V gene sequence: CDR1 GTSNPN, CDR2 SVGIG (reference sequence). In DNA form, the CDR3 reads TGTGCCTACAACCGGGACTATTCCTACGAGCAGTACTTC. Amino acid sequence: CAYNRDYSYEQYF.